The rows below give T cell receptor beta chains drawn from one sample of a study of blood T cell repertoires in COVID-19. Sequenced by immunoSEQ multiplex PCR; TCRdb stores in-frame clones only, minus some. The table shows 65,000 to 100,000 clones, with around 88% occurring only once. Sequencing input: peripheral blood. The receptor set was obtained from a woman of 80 years or more with acute or convalescent COVID-19. Each CDR3 is given with its conserved first and last residue. The D gene is left open where the match is weak. Clone size is stated in some rows and not others, as once, few, many or a class when expanded.

CDR3 length: 15; V gene: TRBV11-2; J gene: TRBJ2-1; clone size: .; D gene: .; CDR3 DNA: TGTGCCAGCAGCTTAGGGGCGGGTGTCTACAATGAGCAGTTCTTC; CDR3 protein: CASSLGAGVYNEQFF
CDR3 length: 15; V gene: TRBV4-2; J gene: TRBJ1-1; clone size: .; D gene: TRBD1; CDR3 DNA: TGTGCCAGCAGCCAGGAAGACAGGGGAGACACTGAAGCTTTCTTT; CDR3 protein: CASSQEDRGDTEAFF
CDR3 length: 15; V gene: TRBV7-6; J gene: TRBJ2-2; clone size: .; D gene: .; CDR3 DNA: TGTGCCAGCAGCGTAAGGACAGAGAACACCGGGGAGCTGTTTTTT; CDR3 protein: CASSVRTENTGELFF
CDR3 length: 15; V gene: TRBV7-2; J gene: TRBJ2-3; clone size: .; D gene: TRBD2; CDR3 DNA: TGTGCCAGCAGCCAGCGGGGGGTCAGCACAGATACGCAGTATTTT; CDR3 protein: CASSQRGVSTDTQYF
CDR3 length: 15; V gene: TRBV19; J gene: TRBJ2-6; clone size: .; D gene: .; CDR3 DNA: TGTGCCAGTACAGGGAATATGGGGAGGGCCAACGTCCTGACTTTC; CDR3 protein: CASTGNMGRANVLTF
CDR3 length: 17; V gene: TRBV5-4; J gene: TRBJ2-3; clone size: .; D gene: TRBD2; CDR3 DNA: TGTGCCAGCAGCTTGGAGGCCAGCGGGGCTAGCACAGATACGCAGTATTTT; CDR3 protein: CASSLEASGASTDTQYF
CDR3 length: 16; V gene: TRBV14; J gene: TRBJ2-5; clone size: .; D gene: .; CDR3 DNA: TGTGCCAGCAGCCAGGGCATCCGGGACACCCAAGAGACCCAGTACTTC; CDR3 protein: CASSQGIRDTQETQYF
CDR3 length: 15; V gene: TRBV7-6; J gene: TRBJ1-4; clone size: .; D gene: TRBD1; CDR3 DNA: TGTGCCAGCAGCTTAGAGGGGACAGGGCGCGAAAAACTGTTTTTT; CDR3 protein: CASSLEGTGREKLFF
CDR3 length: 14; V gene: TRBV7-8; J gene: TRBJ2-1; clone size: .; D gene: .; CDR3 DNA: TGTGCCAGCAGCCCTGGGGCTGAATACAATGAGCAGTTCTTC; CDR3 protein: CASSPGAEYNEQFF
CDR3 length: 16; V gene: TRBV7-2; J gene: TRBJ1-2; clone size: once; D gene: TRBD1; CDR3 DNA: TGTGCCAGCAGCTTAGCGAGGACAGGGGTCTACTATGGCTACACCTTC; CDR3 protein: CASSLARTGVYYGYTF
CDR3 length: 15; V gene: TRBV3-1/TRBV3-2; J gene: TRBJ2-3; clone size: .; D gene: TRBD2; CDR3 DNA: TGTGCCAGCAGCCAACTAGCGGGTGGCACAGATACGCAGTATTTT; CDR3 protein: CASSQLAGGTDTQYF
CDR3 length: 15; V gene: TRBV5-1; J gene: TRBJ2-3; clone size: .; D gene: TRBD2; CDR3 DNA: TGCGCCAGCAGCTTGCCTGGACTAGGCACAGATACGCAGTATTTT; CDR3 protein: CASSLPGLGTDTQYF
CDR3 length: 14; V gene: TRBV6-6; J gene: TRBJ1-1; clone size: .; D gene: .; CDR3 DNA: TGTGCCAGCAGTTCCGGGAGCACCAACACTGAAGCTTTCTTT; CDR3 protein: CASSSGSTNTEAFF
CDR3 length: 12; V gene: TRBV6-5; J gene: TRBJ1-2; clone size: .; D gene: TRBD1; CDR3 DNA: TGTGCCAGCAGAGGACAGGGCGGCGGCTACACCTTC; CDR3 protein: CASRGQGGGYTF
CDR3 length: 14; V gene: TRBV11-2; J gene: TRBJ1-2; clone size: .; D gene: .; CDR3 DNA: TGTGCCAGCAGCCCTATGATGGGGGCCTATGGCTACACCTTC; CDR3 protein: CASSPMMGAYGYTF
CDR3 length: 14; V gene: TRBV2; J gene: TRBJ2-1; clone size: .; D gene: .; CDR3 DNA: TGTGCCAGCAGTGAAGATCGGGCCTACAATGAGCAGTTCTTC; CDR3 protein: CASSEDRAYNEQFF
CDR3 length: 15; V gene: TRBV19; J gene: TRBJ1-2; clone size: .; D gene: .; CDR3 DNA: TGTGCCAGTAGTCCTCGACAGGTCTTTAACTATGGCTACACCTTC; CDR3 protein: CASSPRQVFNYGYTF
CDR3 length: 14; V gene: TRBV5-1; J gene: TRBJ2-7; clone size: once; D gene: TRBD2; CDR3 DNA: TGCGCCAGCAGCTTGACTAGCGCCCGGGGGGAGCAGTACTTC; CDR3 protein: CASSLTSARGEQYF
CDR3 length: 15; V gene: TRBV2; J gene: TRBJ2-1; clone size: .; D gene: TRBD2; CDR3 DNA: TGTGCCAGCAATCCCCTAGCGGAGCGCCACAATGAGCAGTTCTTC; CDR3 protein: CASNPLAERHNEQFF
CDR3 length: 18; V gene: TRBV11-3; J gene: TRBJ2-7; clone size: .; D gene: TRBD2; CDR3 DNA: TGTGCCAGCAGCTTAGAAGAGTATCGAGCGGGAGTTAGCGACGAGCAGTACTTC; CDR3 protein: CASSLEEYRAGVSDEQYF
CDR3 length: 12; V gene: TRBV7-2; J gene: TRBJ1-1; clone size: .; D gene: .; CDR3 DNA: TGTGCCAGCAGCTTTGTCGGCACTGAAGCTTTCTTT; CDR3 protein: CASSFVGTEAFF
CDR3 length: 15; V gene: TRBV5-8; J gene: TRBJ1-5; clone size: .; D gene: .; CDR3 DNA: TGTGCCAGCAGCTTGGAAGGAGTTAAAAATCAGCCCCAGCATTTT; CDR3 protein: CASSLEGVKNQPQHF
CDR3 length: 16; V gene: TRBV4-1; J gene: TRBJ1-5; clone size: .; D gene: TRBD1; CDR3 DNA: TGCGCCAGCAGCCCCTTCCCGGTTGGGGACAGGCAGCCCCAGCATTTT; CDR3 protein: CASSPFPVGDRQPQHF
CDR3 length: 14; V gene: TRBV16; J gene: TRBJ2-3; clone size: .; D gene: .; CDR3 DNA: TGTGCCAGCAGCCAATCAACCTCGGTGGATACGCAGTATTTT; CDR3 protein: CASSQSTSVDTQYF
CDR3 length: 15; V gene: TRBV27; J gene: TRBJ1-2; clone size: .; D gene: TRBD1; CDR3 DNA: TGTGCCAGCAGTTTAAGGCGGACAGGGAACTATGGCTACACCTTC; CDR3 protein: CASSLRRTGNYGYTF
CDR3 length: 17; V gene: TRBV4-1; J gene: TRBJ2-3; clone size: .; D gene: TRBD2; CDR3 DNA: TGCGCCAGCAGTACTAGCGGAGGGGGGTGGGGCACAGATACGCAGTATTTT; CDR3 protein: CASSTSGGGWGTDTQYF
CDR3 length: 14; V gene: TRBV6-5; J gene: TRBJ2-1; clone size: .; D gene: TRBD2; CDR3 DNA: TGTGCCAGCAAATGGACTAGCGGTTACAATGAGCAGTTCTTC; CDR3 protein: CASKWTSGYNEQFF
CDR3 length: 15; V gene: TRBV18; J gene: TRBJ1-5; clone size: .; D gene: .; CDR3 DNA: TGTGCCAGCTCACCGGACATAGGGGGTAATCAGCCCCAGCATTTT; CDR3 protein: CASSPDIGGNQPQHF
CDR3 length: 14; V gene: TRBV2; J gene: TRBJ1-2; clone size: .; D gene: .; CDR3 DNA: TGTGCCAGCAGTGAACCCGAGGATAACTATGGCTACACCTTC; CDR3 protein: CASSEPEDNYGYTF
CDR3 length: 12; V gene: TRBV2; J gene: TRBJ1-1; clone size: .; D gene: .; CDR3 DNA: TGTGCCAGCAGTGCGGGGGAATCTGAAGCTTTCTTT; CDR3 protein: CASSAGESEAFF
CDR3 length: 14; V gene: TRBV7-2; J gene: TRBJ2-3; clone size: .; D gene: .; CDR3 DNA: TGTGCCAGCAGCGCCTCGCGGGGCCAAGATACGCAGTATTTT; CDR3 protein: CASSASRGQDTQYF
CDR3 length: 12; V gene: TRBV2; J gene: TRBJ2-1; clone size: .; D gene: .; CDR3 DNA: TGTGCCAGCAGTTCTAGCCCCAATGAGCAGTTCTTC; CDR3 protein: CASSSSPNEQFF
CDR3 length: 14; V gene: TRBV18; J gene: TRBJ1-1; clone size: .; D gene: TRBD1; CDR3 DNA: TGTGCCAGCTCACCCCGACAGGGAGTCACTGAAGCTTTCTTT; CDR3 protein: CASSPRQGVTEAFF
CDR3 length: 13; V gene: TRBV7-9; J gene: TRBJ2-7; clone size: few; D gene: TRBD1; CDR3 DNA: TGTGCCAGCAGCCGAGAGGGGGCTCGGGAGCAGTACTTC; CDR3 protein: CASSREGAREQYF
CDR3 length: 13; V gene: TRBV30; J gene: TRBJ2-7; clone size: once; D gene: .; CDR3 DNA: TGTGCCTGGAGTTTAAACAGGGAGGGCGAGCAGTACTTC; CDR3 protein: CAWSLNREGEQYF
CDR3 length: 14; V gene: TRBV18; J gene: TRBJ2-1; clone size: .; D gene: TRBD2; CDR3 DNA: TGTGCCAGCTCACCACGGAGGGAGGGCAATGAGCAGTTCTTC; CDR3 protein: CASSPRREGNEQFF
CDR3 length: 17; V gene: TRBV7-6; J gene: TRBJ1-3; clone size: .; D gene: TRBD1; CDR3 DNA: TGTGCCAGCAGCCCCGCCTTGTGGACAGGCTCCGGAAACACCATATATTTT; CDR3 protein: CASSPALWTGSGNTIYF
CDR3 length: 13; V gene: TRBV15; J gene: TRBJ2-3; clone size: .; D gene: TRBD1; CDR3 DNA: TGTGCCACCAGCACCCAGGGGGCAGATACGCAGTATTTT; CDR3 protein: CATSTQGADTQYF
CDR3 length: 14; V gene: TRBV11-3; J gene: TRBJ2-3; clone size: .; D gene: .; CDR3 DNA: TGTGCCAGCAGCTTAGTGGCGGGCGTGGATACGCAGTATTTT; CDR3 protein: CASSLVAGVDTQYF
CDR3 length: 15; V gene: TRBV19; J gene: TRBJ2-1; clone size: .; D gene: .; CDR3 DNA: TGTGCCGTAGCGAAAGCCGGGGACTTCGCCGGTGAGCAGTTCTTC; CDR3 protein: CAVAKAGDFAGEQFF
CDR3 length: 15; V gene: TRBV2; J gene: TRBJ1-3; clone size: .; D gene: .; CDR3 DNA: TGTGCCAGCAGTGAAGCTCAGGGCTCTGGAAACACCATATATTTT; CDR3 protein: CASSEAQGSGNTIYF
CDR3 length: 15; V gene: TRBV7-3; J gene: TRBJ2-5; clone size: .; D gene: TRBD2; CDR3 DNA: TGTGCCAGCAGCCGCAGCGGGGGCCGGCAAGAGACCCAGTACTTC; CDR3 protein: CASSRSGGRQETQYF
CDR3 length: 14; V gene: TRBV7-8; J gene: TRBJ1-1; clone size: .; D gene: .; CDR3 DNA: TGTGCCAGCAGCTTACCAGGTGCGAACACTGAAGCTTTCTTT; CDR3 protein: CASSLPGANTEAFF
CDR3 length: 15; V gene: TRBV10-3; J gene: TRBJ2-7; clone size: once; D gene: .; CDR3 DNA: TGTGCCATCAGTGACCCTAGGGGCGCCAAGGTTGAGCAGTACTTC; CDR3 protein: CAISDPRGAKVEQYF
CDR3 length: 15; V gene: TRBV14; J gene: TRBJ1-6; clone size: .; D gene: TRBD1; CDR3 DNA: TGTGCCAGCAGCCAGGAGGGACAGGGAGGCTCACCCCTCCACTTT; CDR3 protein: CASSQEGQGGSPLHF
CDR3 length: 12; V gene: TRBV12-3/TRBV12-4; J gene: TRBJ1-2; clone size: .; D gene: .; CDR3 DNA: TGTGCCAGCAGTTCCCGGGACTTGGGCTACACCTTC; CDR3 protein: CASSSRDLGYTF
CDR3 length: 14; V gene: TRBV5-1; J gene: TRBJ2-1; clone size: .; D gene: TRBD2; CDR3 DNA: TGCGCCAGTAAAGCGGGGGGCTCCTACAATGAGCAGTTCTTC; CDR3 protein: CASKAGGSYNEQFF
CDR3 length: 13; V gene: TRBV13; J gene: TRBJ1-2; clone size: .; D gene: TRBD1; CDR3 DNA: TGTGCCAGCAGCTTGACAGGGCCCGATGGCTACACCTTC; CDR3 protein: CASSLTGPDGYTF
CDR3 length: 13; V gene: TRBV3-1/TRBV3-2; J gene: TRBJ2-3; clone size: .; D gene: .; CDR3 DNA: TGTGCCAGCAGCCAAGCCTCCGGGGATACGCAGTATTTT; CDR3 protein: CASSQASGDTQYF
CDR3 length: 12; V gene: TRBV12-3/TRBV12-4; J gene: TRBJ2-1; clone size: .; D gene: TRBD2; CDR3 DNA: TGTGCCAGCACCCAGCGGGGCAATGAGCAGTTCTTC; CDR3 protein: CASTQRGNEQFF
CDR3 length: 16; V gene: TRBV5-1; J gene: TRBJ2-1; clone size: few; D gene: .; CDR3 DNA: TGCGCCAGCAGCTTGAATAGGGCCACAGGGTCGGATGAGCAGTTCTTC; CDR3 protein: CASSLNRATGSDEQFF
CDR3 length: 15; V gene: TRBV5-6; J gene: TRBJ1-6; clone size: .; D gene: .; CDR3 DNA: TGTGCCAGCAGCTTGGTAACAGGGTGGAATTCACCCCTCCACTTT; CDR3 protein: CASSLVTGWNSPLHF
CDR3 length: 16; V gene: TRBV5-1; J gene: TRBJ2-5; clone size: .; D gene: TRBD2; CDR3 DNA: TGCGCCAGCAGCGGAAAGACTAGCGGGGGATTGTGGACCCAGTACTTC; CDR3 protein: CASSGKTSGGLWTQYF
CDR3 length: 15; V gene: TRBV11-1; J gene: TRBJ1-3; clone size: .; D gene: TRBD1; CDR3 DNA: TGTGCCAGCAGCCCCGAGGGGACAGCCGGAAACACCATATATTTT; CDR3 protein: CASSPEGTAGNTIYF
CDR3 length: 14; V gene: TRBV30; J gene: TRBJ2-1; clone size: .; D gene: .; CDR3 DNA: TGTGCCTGGCAAGCGGAAAGCTCCTACAATGAGCAGTTCTTC; CDR3 protein: CAWQAESSYNEQFF
CDR3 length: 18; V gene: TRBV6-6; J gene: TRBJ2-6; clone size: .; D gene: TRBD1; CDR3 DNA: TGTGCCAGCAGTCCCTCCGGGACAGGGGTATTGGGGGCCAACGTCCTGACTTTC; CDR3 protein: CASSPSGTGVLGANVLTF
CDR3 length: 13; V gene: TRBV29-1; J gene: TRBJ1-1; clone size: .; D gene: TRBD1; CDR3 DNA: TGCAGCGTCAAGGACAGGGTTGACACTGAAGCTTTCTTT; CDR3 protein: CSVKDRVDTEAFF
CDR3 length: 14; V gene: TRBV10-3; J gene: TRBJ2-3; clone size: .; D gene: TRBD2; CDR3 DNA: TGTGCCATCGGCAGAGCGGGAGAGACAGATACGCAGTATTTT; CDR3 protein: CAIGRAGETDTQYF
CDR3 length: 16; V gene: TRBV19; J gene: TRBJ2-3; clone size: .; D gene: TRBD1; CDR3 DNA: TGTGCCAGTAGCCTTTCCGGGACAGGGTACCCAGATACGCAGTATTTT; CDR3 protein: CASSLSGTGYPDTQYF
CDR3 length: 22; V gene: TRBV7-8; J gene: TRBJ2-7; clone size: .; D gene: TRBD1; CDR3 DNA: TGTGCCAGCAGCTCCTACCCCCGTGGGCCTACCGGGACAGGGGGCCAGCCCTACGAGCAGTACTTC; CDR3 protein: CASSSYPRGPTGTGGQPYEQYF